The source of this T cell receptor beta chain is a study of blood T cell repertoires in COVID-19. Assay used: immunoSEQ multiplex PCR; TCRdb lists only in-frame clones, some missing. The sample has over 450,000 clones, roughly 89% seen once; the top ten hold under 8.5%. Germline V lookup: CDR1 SQVTM, CDR2 ANQGSEA. V shed 3 bases and J shed 4 bases, with 5 bases lying between them. CDR3 length equals 11 residues. Sequencing input: peripheral blood. This receptor was taken from a woman aged 45-59 years with COVID-19, enrolled during active disease. The rearrangement joins TRBV29-1 to TRBJ2-3; D unclear. CDR3 sequence: CSVDSSDTQYF. In DNA form, the CDR3 reads TGCAGCGTTGATTCGTCAGATACGCAGTATTTT.